These T cell receptor beta chains were read from a single sample in a study of long-term antiretroviral therapy in people with HIV. The data were produced by immunoSEQ multiplex PCR, yet TCRdb's version contains in-frame clones alone and is incomplete. The sample yields around 11,000 clones, 81% seen once. The sample here was unsorted PBMCs, taken 1.8 years after starting antiretroviral therapy. The origin of the receptors is a man aged 35 to 55 with HIV. Each CDR3 is given without its conserved first and last residue.

v_call cdr3_aa
TRBV5-1 ASSLALGTAGNTIY
TRBV29-1 SVVAGPYEQY
TRBV6-5 ASSYSLGTADNEQF
TRBV29-1 SVEWTGGNEQY
TRBV11-2 ASSLRDEQF
TRBV19 ASSIGQGIETQY
TRBV19 ASTYSVIHQPQH
TRBV27 ASSLTVGGDYNEQF
TRBV14 ASSNRTSGSRNTQY
TRBV14 ASSQDYRLRLDNEQF
TRBV30 AWSVGVSASDTQY
TRBV30 AWKNPSGTGLYEQY
TRBV7-3 ASSGGNTDTQY
TRBV18 ASSTEQGIKNIQY
TRBV7-9 ASSFRQPPWDQY
TRBV11-1 ASSLWDQNNEQF
TRBV10-3 AINAGSYNEQF
TRBV30 AWNGNTEAF
TRBV30 AWSPVGKAAYEQY
TRBV7-8 ASSLGAGGFDEQF
TRBV6-1 ASSERGELLADNEQF
TRBV6-1 ASSGGAGSSYEQY
TRBV29-1 SVATSGNTQY
TRBV9 ASSVSRVNEQF
TRBV5-1 ASRLGAGANVLT
TRBV30 ACRPGQMNTEAF
TRBV2 ASSEASRGNGYT
TRBV7-2 ASSARMNTEAF
TRBV30 AWSVSSGNTIY
TRBV4-1 ASSQVYPSGSYEQY
TRBV27 ASSPIQGSYEQY
TRBV18 ASSLRDRENTGELF
TRBV4-1 ASSQDRGGYGYT
TRBV10-3 AIGAGTDTQY
TRBV28 ASSLGVTNEKLF
TRBV7-3 ASNTGGAAGELF
TRBV11-2 ASELRGDTQY
TRBV7-9 ASSSRETQY
TRBV29-1 SSAGTGNTGELF
TRBV18 ASSMGLAGEQY
TRBV11-3 ASSLDPSGEQY
TRBV28 ASSPYREANTGELF
TRBV11-2 ASSLPGRHSPLH
TRBV19 ASSFGTGRFHEQY
TRBV7-3 ASSLLGNMNTEAF
TRBV5-4 ASSLKAGGETQY
TRBV28 ASSLDRGYNEQF
TRBV30 AWKSPGQILVNEQF
TRBV27 ASSLGTGGTSYEQY
TRBV28 ASCRDGGSETQY